This TCR beta chain appears in the sequencing data of a study of blood T cell repertoires in COVID-19. Study in general: Samples representing acute and convalescent COVID-19 were sourced from the United States, Italy and Spain. T cells, B-cell-depleted T cells, or PBMCs supplied cDNA or gDNA.

Seattle patients were enrolled while actively infected and followed longitudinally. The CDR3 is 15 amino acids. Germline V gene data show CDR1 as SQVTM and CDR2 as ANQGSEA. Losses at the gene ends were 7 bases for V and 4 bases for J; bases not matched to a gene: 11. Per the authors' pipeline: Amplification of reference gene primers was used by the study to estimate nucleated cell counts. Only in-frame clones appear in the TCRdb table, and some are missing; sequencing was by immunoSEQ multiplex PCR. That table supplies the V and J calls and clone size; D and trimming were determined from the DNA. The sample lists 100,000 to 150,000 clones; about four fifths were seen once.

The gene calls are TRBV29-1 and TRBJ1-4; 8 bases match TRBD1. The specimen was peripheral blood. The receptor was derived from a man aged 30 to 45 with COVID-19, enrolled during active disease. The CDR3 is CSGAPTGEVNEKLFF. In nucleotides, the CDR3 is TGCAGCGGTGCTCCGACAGGGGAGGTTAATGAAAAACTGTTTTTT.